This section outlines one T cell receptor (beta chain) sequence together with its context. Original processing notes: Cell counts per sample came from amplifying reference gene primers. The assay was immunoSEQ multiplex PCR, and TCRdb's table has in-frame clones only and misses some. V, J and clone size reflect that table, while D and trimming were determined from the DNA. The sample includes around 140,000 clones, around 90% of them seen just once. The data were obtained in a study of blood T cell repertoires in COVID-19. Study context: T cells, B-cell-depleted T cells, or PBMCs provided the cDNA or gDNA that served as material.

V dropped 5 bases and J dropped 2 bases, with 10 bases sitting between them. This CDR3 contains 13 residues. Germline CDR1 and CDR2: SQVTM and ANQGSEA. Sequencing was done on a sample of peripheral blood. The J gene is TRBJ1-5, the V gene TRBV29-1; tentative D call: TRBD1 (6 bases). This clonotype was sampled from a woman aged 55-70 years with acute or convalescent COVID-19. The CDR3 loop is CSVSGERNQPQHF. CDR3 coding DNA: TGCAGCGTTTCAGGGGAGCGCAATCAGCCCCAGCATTTT.